The present TCR beta chain was sequenced within a study of lymphopenia after photon versus proton radiotherapy. Broader study findings: A bigger post-nadir fall in TCR diversity correlated inversely with survival time in deceased patients. After the lymphocyte nadir, photon-treated repertoires showed oligoclonal expansion, especially of CD8+ Temra cells.

CDR3 length: 15 residues. The germline gives CDR1 SGHRS, CDR2 YFSETQ. The junction had 0 bases not matched to a gene; V was cut back by 0 bases and J by 1 base. The repertoire was sequenced with immunoSEQ multiplex PCR; TCRdb's copy has only in-frame clones and lacks some. This table has around 15,000 clones, roughly nine tenths appearing once. Worth noting for this clone: No antigen is known for it.

The V gene is TRBV5-1, the J gene TRBJ2-3; 9 bases are a match to TRBD1. The source was peripheral blood, collected from a patient treated with proton-based radiotherapy. The source of this sequence is a woman aged 55-69 years with cholangiocarcinoma. Some clones in this sample may be carry-over from other donors' samples. This CDR3 is CASSLGTGGTDTQYF. CDR3 bases: TGCGCCAGCAGCTTGGGGACAGGGGGCACAGATACGCAGTATTTT. The variable domain in full, completed from reference TRBV5-1 and TRBJ2-3, reads KAGVTQTPRYLIKTRGQQVTLSCSPISGHRSVSWYQQTPGQGLQFLFEYFSETQRNKGNFPGRFSGRQFSNSRSEMNVSTLELGDSALYLCASSLGTGGTDTQYFGPGTRLTVL.